This entry is about one TCR beta chain. As yet, its antigen is unknown. This record belongs to a study of CD8+CD57+ T cells in acquired aplastic anemia. Background on the study: Approximately 10 million reads were obtained on average for healthy donor CD4+ cells.

The template for TCR beta VDJ and CDR3 sequence profiling was genomic DNA. TCRdb re-analysed the reads in MiXCR, keeping a single row per CDR3 protein. Here the sample spans 120,000 or so distinct CDR3 sequences, around 46% being singletons. Study findings and constraints: Between patients and controls, approximately 29 CD8+ CDR3 sequences were found in common. Significant differences in CD8+ Simpson's diversity were not observed between patients and controls.

This clonotype was obtained from a human donor in good health, serving as a control. Sequencing was performed on sorted CD4+, CD8+, or CD8+CD57+ T cells (not recorded which) from PBMCs.

In nucleotides, the CDR3 is TGTGCCAGCAGCCCCCACGGACAGGGCCCTTACGAGCAGTACTTC. Amino acids: CASSPHGQGPYEQYF. The chain links TRBV9 to TRBJ2-7, with 8 bases matching TRBD1. The CDR3 has 15 amino acids. V lost 4 bases, J lost 4 bases, and 10 bases stayed unmatched. Germline CDR1 SGDLS, CDR2 YYNGEE.